This T cell receptor (beta chain) was sequenced in a study of cytomegalovirus exposure and HLA in healthy donors. This clone appeared a single time. The PCR employed 60 Vbeta primers together with 13 Jbeta primers. TCRdb's copy holds only in-frame clones and misses some; the assay was immunoSEQ multiplex PCR. The sample yields around 140,000 clones, 78% seen once. Germline CDR1 is LNHDA and CDR2 is SQIVND (reference sequence). This CDR3 is built from 15 residues. The V segment lost 7 bases and the J segment 2 bases; nucleotides outside the gene matches: 9. The rearrangement joins TRBV19 to TRBJ1-1, with 8 bases aligning to TRBD1. This TCR was sampled from a woman between 18 and 29 years old in good health and CMV-seropositive. Sequenced material: PBMCs. The CDR3 DNA sequence: TGTGCCAGTACACGACAGGGGAGAGTAAACACTGAAGCTTTCTTT. It yields the protein CASTRQGRVNTEAFF. Full variable domain (outside the CDR3, taken from reference TRBV19 and TRBJ1-1): DGGITQSPKYLFRKEGQNVTLSCEQNLNHDAMYWYRQDPGQGLRLIYYSQIVNDFQKGDIAEGYSVSREKKESFPLTVTSAQKNPTAFYLCASTRQGRVNTEAFFGQGTRLTVV.